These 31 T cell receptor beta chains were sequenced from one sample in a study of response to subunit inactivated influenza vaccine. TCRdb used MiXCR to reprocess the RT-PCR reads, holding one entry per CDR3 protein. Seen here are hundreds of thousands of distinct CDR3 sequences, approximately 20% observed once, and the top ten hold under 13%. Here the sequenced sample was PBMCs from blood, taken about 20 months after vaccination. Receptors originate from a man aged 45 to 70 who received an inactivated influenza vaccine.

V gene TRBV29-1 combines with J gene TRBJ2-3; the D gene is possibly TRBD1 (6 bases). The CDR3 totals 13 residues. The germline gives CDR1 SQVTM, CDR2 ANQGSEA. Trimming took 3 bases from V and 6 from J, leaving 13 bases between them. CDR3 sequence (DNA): TGCAGCGTTGAGGGGGCCCTAGACGATACGCAGTATTTT. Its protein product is CSVEGALDDTQYF.

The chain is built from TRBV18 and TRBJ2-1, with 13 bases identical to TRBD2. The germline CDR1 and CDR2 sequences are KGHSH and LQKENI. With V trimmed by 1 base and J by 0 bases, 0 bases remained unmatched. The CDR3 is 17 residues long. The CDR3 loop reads CASSPRLAGGSYNEQFF. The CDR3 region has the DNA TGTGCCAGCTCACCACGACTAGCGGGGGGCTCCTACAATGAGCAGTTCTTC. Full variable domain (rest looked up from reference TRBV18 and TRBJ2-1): NAGVMQNPRHLVRRRGQEARLRCSPMKGHSHVYWYRQLPEEGLKFMVYLQKENIIDESGMPKERFSAEFPKEGPSILRIQQVVRGDSAAYFCASSPRLAGGSYNEQFFGPGTRLTVL.

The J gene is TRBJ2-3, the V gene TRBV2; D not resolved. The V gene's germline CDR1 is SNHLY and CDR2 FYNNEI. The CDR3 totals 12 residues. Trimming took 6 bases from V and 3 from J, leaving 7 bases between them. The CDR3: CASRQHTDTQYF. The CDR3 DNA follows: TGTGCCAGCAGACAACATACAGATACGCAGTATTTT.

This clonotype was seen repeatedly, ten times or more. The CDR3: CASSQWISYEQYF. The CDR3 bases are TGTGCCAGCAGTCAATGGATTTCCTACGAGCAGTACTTC. The rearrangement uses TRBV4-2 and TRBJ2-7; D remains ambiguous. Trimming left V 6 bases short and J 1 base short, with 10 bases between. In germline, CDR1 is LGHNA, CDR2 YNFKEQ. The CDR3 extends over 13 amino acids.

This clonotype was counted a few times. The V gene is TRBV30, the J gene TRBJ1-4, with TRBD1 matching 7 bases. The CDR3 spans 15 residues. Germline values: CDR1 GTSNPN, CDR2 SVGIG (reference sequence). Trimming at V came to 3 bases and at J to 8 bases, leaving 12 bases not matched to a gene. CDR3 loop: CAWSLLDRVGEKLFF. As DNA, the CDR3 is TGTGCCTGGAGCCTCCTCGACAGGGTGGGAGAAAAACTGTTTTTT.

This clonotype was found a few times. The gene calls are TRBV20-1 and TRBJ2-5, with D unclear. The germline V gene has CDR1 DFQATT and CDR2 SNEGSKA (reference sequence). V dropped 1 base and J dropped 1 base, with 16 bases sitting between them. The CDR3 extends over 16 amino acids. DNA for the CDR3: TGCAGTGCTAGAGGACCCAGCTTCACGGGCCAAGAGACCCAGTACTTC. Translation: CSARGPSFTGQETQYF.

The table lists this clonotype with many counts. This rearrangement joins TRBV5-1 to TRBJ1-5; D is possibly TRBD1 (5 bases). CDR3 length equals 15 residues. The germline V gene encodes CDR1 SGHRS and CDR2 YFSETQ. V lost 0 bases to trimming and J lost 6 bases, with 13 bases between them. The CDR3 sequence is CASSLDGRESQPQHF. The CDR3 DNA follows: TGCGCCAGCAGCTTGGACGGCAGGGAGAGTCAGCCCCAGCATTTT. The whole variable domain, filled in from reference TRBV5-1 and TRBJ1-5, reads KAGVTQTPRYLIKTRGQQVTLSCSPISGHRSVSWYQQTPGQGLQFLFEYFSETQRNKGNFPGRFSGRQFSNSRSEMNVSTLELGDSALYLCASSLDGRESQPQHFGDGTRLSIL.

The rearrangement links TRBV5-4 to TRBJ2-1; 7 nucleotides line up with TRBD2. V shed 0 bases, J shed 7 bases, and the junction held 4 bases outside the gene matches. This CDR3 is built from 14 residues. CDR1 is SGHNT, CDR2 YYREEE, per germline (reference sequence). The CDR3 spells CASSLVGSGNEQFF. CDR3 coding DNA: TGTGCCAGCAGCTTGGTGGGTAGCGGGAATGAGCAGTTCTTC.

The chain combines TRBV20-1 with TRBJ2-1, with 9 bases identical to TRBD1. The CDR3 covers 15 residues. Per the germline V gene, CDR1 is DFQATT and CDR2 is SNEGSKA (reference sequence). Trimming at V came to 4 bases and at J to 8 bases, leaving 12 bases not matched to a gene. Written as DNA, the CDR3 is TGCAGTGCTAACCTACAGGGGGCAGGTACCGATGAGCAGTTCTTC. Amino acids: CSANLQGAGTDEQFF.

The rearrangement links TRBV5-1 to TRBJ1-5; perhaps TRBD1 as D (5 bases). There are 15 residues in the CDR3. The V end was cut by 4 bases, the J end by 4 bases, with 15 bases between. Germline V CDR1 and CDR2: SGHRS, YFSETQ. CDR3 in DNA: TGCGCCAGCAGCATAGACAGCTTCCGTAATCAGCCCCAGCATTTT. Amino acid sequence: CASSIDSFRNQPQHF.

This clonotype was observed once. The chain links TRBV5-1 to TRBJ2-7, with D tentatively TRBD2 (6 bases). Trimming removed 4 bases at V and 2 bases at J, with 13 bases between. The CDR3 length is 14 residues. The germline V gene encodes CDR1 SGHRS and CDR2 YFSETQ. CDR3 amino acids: CASSNRDLTYEQYF. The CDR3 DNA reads TGCGCCAGCAGCAACCGGGACTTAACCTACGAGCAGTACTTC.

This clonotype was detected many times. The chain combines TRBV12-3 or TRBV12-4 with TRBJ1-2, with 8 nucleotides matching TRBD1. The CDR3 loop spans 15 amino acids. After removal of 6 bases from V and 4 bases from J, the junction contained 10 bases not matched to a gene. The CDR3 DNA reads TGTGCCAGCAGCCCAGGGACAGGAGGCAGCTATGGCTACACCTTC. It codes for CASSPGTGGSYGYTF.

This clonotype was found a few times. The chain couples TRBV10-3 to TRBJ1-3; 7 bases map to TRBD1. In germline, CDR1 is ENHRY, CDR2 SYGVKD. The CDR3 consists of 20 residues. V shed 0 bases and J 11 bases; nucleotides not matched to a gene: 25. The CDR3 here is CAISESRGTVSLVGRFSIYF. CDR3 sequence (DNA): TGTGCCATCAGTGAGTCGCGGGGGACAGTCAGCCTCGTAGGAAGATTCTCCATATATTTT.

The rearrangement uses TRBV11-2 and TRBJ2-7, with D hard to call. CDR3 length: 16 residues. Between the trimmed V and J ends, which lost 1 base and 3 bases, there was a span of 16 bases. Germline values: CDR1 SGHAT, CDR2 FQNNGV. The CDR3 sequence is CASSLARASLGYEQYF. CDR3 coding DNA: TGTGCCAGCAGCTTAGCCCGGGCGTCGTTGGGCTACGAGCAGTACTTC.

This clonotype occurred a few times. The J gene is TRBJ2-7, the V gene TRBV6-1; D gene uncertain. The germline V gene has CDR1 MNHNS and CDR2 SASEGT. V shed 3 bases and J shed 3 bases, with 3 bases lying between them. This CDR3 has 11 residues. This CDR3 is CASSDFYEQYF. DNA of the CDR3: TGTGCCAGCAGTGATTTCTACGAGCAGTACTTC.

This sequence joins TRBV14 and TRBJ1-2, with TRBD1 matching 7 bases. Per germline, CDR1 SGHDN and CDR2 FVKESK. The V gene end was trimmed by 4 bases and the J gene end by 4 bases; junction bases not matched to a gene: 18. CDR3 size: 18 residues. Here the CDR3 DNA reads TGTGCCAGCAGCCCCAGGTGGGGACAGAGGATAGGCAGCTATGGCTACACCTTC. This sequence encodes CASSPRWGQRIGSYGYTF.

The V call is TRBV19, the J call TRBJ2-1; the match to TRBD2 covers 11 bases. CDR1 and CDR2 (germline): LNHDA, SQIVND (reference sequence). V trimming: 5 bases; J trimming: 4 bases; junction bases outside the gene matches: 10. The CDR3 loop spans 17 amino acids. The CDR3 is CASSSPLSGRVYNEQFF. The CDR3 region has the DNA TGTGCCAGTAGTTCACCCCTTAGCGGGAGGGTTTACAATGAGCAGTTCTTC.

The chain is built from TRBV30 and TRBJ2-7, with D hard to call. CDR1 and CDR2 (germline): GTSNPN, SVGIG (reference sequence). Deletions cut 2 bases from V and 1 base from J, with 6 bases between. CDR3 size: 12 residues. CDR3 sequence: CAWSRVSYEQYF. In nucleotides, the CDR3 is TGTGCCTGGAGTCGGGTATCCTACGAGCAGTACTTC.

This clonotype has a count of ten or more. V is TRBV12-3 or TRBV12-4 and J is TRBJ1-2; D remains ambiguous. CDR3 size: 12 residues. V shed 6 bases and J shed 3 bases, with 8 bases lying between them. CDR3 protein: CASSVGDYGYTF. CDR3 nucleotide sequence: TGTGCCAGCAGCGTCGGAGACTATGGCTACACCTTC.

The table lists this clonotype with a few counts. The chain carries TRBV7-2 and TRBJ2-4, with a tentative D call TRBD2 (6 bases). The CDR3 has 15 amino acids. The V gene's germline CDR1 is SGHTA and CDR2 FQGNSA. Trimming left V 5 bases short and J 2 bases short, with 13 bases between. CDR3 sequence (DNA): TGTGCCAGCAGCGCCCCCGGGAGACCCAAAAACATTCAGTACTTC. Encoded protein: CASSAPGRPKNIQYF.

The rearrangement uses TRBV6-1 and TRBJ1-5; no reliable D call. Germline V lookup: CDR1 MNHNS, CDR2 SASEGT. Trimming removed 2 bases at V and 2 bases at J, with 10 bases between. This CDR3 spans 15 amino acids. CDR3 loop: CASSESGHRNQPQHF. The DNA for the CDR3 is TGTGCCAGCAGTGAATCCGGGCACCGCAATCAGCCCCAGCATTTT.

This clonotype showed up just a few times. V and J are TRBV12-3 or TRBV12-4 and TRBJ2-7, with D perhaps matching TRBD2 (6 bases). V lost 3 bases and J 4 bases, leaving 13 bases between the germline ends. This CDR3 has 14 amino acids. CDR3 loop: CASSFDGSEYEQYF. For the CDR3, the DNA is TGTGCCAGCAGTTTCGACGGGAGTGAGTACGAGCAGTACTTC.

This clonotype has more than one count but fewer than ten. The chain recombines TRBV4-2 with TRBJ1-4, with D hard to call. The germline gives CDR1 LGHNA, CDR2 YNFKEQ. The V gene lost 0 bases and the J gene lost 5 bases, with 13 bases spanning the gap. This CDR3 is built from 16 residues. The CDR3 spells CASSQDKTGGNEKLFF. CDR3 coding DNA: TGTGCCAGCAGCCAAGATAAGACGGGAGGGAATGAAAAACTGTTTTTT.

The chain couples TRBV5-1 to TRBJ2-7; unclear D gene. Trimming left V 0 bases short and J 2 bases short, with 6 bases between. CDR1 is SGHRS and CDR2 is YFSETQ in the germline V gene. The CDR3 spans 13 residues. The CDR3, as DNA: TGCGCCAGCAGCTTGGCCGCCGCCTACGAGCAGTACTTC. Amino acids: CASSLAAAYEQYF.

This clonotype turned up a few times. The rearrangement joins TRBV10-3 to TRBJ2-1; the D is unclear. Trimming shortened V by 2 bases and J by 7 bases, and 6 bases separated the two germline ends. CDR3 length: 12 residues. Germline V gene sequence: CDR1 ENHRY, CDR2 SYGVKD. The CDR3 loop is CAISEKHNEQFF. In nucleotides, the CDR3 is TGTGCCATCAGTGAGAAGCATAATGAGCAGTTCTTC.

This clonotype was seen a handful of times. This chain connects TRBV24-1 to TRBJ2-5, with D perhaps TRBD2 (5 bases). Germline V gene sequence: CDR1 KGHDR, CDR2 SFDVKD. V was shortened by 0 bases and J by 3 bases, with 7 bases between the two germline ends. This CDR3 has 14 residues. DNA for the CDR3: TGTGCCACCAGTGATTTGATCGGGAAAGAGACCCAGTACTTC. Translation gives CATSDLIGKETQYF.

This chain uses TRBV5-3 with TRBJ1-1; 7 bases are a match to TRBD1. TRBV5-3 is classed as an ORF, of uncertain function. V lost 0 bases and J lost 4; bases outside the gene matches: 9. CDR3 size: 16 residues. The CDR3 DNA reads TGTGCCAGAAGCTTGGCCACAGGGGCCCGAAGCACTGAAGCTTTCTTT. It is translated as CARSLATGARSTEAFF.

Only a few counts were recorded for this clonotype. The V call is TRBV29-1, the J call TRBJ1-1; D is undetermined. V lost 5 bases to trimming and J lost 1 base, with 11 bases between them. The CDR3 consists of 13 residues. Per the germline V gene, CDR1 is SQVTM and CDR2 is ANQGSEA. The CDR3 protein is CSVNSDKNTEAFF. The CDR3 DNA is TGCAGCGTTAATTCCGACAAGAACACTGAAGCTTTCTTT.

Here the CDR3 DNA reads TGTGCCAGCAGCGTTGGCCCCGACAGGGTTTTTATCGAGCAGTACTTC. This gives the protein CASSVGPDRVFIEQYF. This chain links TRBV9 with TRBJ2-7; 7 bases map to TRBD1. The CDR3 consists of 16 residues. CDR1 and CDR2 (germline): SGDLS, YYNGEE. V trimming: 2 bases; J trimming: 6 bases; junction bases outside the gene matches: 14.

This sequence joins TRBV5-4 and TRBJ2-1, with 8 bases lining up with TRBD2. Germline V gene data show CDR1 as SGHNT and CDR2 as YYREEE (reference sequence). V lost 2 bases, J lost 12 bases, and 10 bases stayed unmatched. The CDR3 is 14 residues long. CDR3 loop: CASSFRGGRFGQFF. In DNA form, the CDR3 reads TGTGCCAGCAGCTTCCGGGGGGGCCGGTTTGGGCAGTTCTTC. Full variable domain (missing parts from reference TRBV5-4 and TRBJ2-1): ETGVTQSPTHLIKTRGQQVTLRCSSQSGHNTVSWYQQALGQGPQFIFQYYREEENGRGNFPPRFSGLQFPNYSSELNVNALELDDSALYLCASSFRGGRFGQFFGPGTRLTVL.

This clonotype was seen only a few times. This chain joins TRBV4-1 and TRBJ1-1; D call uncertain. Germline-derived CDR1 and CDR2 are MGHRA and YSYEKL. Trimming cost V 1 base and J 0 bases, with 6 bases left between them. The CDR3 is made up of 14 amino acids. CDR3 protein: CASSQVQMNTEAFF. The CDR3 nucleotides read TGCGCCAGCAGCCAAGTCCAGATGAACACTGAAGCTTTCTTT.